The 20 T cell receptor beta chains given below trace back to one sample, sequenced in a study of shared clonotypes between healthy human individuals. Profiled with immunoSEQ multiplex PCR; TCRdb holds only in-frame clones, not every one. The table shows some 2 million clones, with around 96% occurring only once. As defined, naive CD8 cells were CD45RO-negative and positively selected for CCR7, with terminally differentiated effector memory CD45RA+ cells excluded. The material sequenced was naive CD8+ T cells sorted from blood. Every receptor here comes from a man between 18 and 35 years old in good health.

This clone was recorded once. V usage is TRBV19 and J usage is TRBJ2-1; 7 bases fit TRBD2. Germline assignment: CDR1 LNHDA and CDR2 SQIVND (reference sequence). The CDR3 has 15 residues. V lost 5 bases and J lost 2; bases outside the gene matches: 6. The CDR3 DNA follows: TGTGCCAGTAGTTTTACTAGCGTACCCTACAATGAGCAGTTCTTC. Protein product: CASSFTSVPYNEQFF.

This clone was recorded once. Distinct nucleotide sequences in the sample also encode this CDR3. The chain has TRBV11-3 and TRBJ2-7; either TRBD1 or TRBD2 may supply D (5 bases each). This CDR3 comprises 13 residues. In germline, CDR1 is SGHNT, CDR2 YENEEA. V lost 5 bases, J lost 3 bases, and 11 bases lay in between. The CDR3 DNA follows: TGTGCCAGCAGCCTGGGGGTGGGCTACGAGCAGTACTTC. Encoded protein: CASSLGVGYEQYF.

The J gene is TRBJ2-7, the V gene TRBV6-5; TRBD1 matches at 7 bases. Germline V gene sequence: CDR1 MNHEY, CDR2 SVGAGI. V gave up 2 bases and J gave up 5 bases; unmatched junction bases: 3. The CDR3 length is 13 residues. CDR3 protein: CASSYTDRDEQYF. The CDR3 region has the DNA TGTGCCAGCAGTTACACCGACAGGGACGAGCAGTACTTC.

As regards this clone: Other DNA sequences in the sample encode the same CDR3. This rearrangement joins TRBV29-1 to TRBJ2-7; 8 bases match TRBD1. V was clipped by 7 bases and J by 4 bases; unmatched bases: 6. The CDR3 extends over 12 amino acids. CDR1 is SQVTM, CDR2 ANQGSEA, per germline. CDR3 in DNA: TGCAGCGCCGGGACAGGTGGATACGAGCAGTACTTC. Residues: CSAGTGGYEQYF.

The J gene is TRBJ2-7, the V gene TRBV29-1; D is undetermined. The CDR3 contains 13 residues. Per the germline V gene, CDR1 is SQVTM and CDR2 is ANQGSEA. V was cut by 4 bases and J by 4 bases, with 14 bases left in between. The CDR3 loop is CSVGSGLSYEQYF. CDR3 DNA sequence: TGCAGCGTTGGTTCGGGTCTAAGTTACGAGCAGTACTTC.

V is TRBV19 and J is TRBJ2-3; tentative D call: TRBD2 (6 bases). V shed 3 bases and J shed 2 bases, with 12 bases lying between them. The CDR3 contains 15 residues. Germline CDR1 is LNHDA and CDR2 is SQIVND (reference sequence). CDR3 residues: CASSMTGVPTDTQYF. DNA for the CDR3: TGTGCCAGTAGTATGACGGGGGTGCCCACAGATACGCAGTATTTT.

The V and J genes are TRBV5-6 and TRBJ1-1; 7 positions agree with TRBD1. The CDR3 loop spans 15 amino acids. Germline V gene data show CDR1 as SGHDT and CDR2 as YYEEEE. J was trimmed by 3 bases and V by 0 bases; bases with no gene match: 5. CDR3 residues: CASSLGGQIYTEAFF. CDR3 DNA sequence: TGTGCCAGCAGCTTGGGGGGACAGATTTACACTGAAGCTTTCTTT.

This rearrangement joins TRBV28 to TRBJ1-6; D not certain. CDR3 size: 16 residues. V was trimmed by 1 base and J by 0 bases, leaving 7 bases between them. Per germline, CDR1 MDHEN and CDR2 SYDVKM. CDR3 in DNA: TGTGCCAGCAGTTTATTGGGGAGCTCCTATAATTCACCCCTCCACTTT. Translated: CASSLLGSSYNSPLHF.

In DNA form, the CDR3 reads TGTGCCAGCAGCCCACTGGACGTTAGAGGCACAGATACGCAGTATTTT. Translating gives CASSPLDVRGTDTQYF. This sequence joins TRBV11-2 and TRBJ2-3; no clear D. CDR1 SGHAT and CDR2 FQNNGV come from the germline V gene. Between the trimmed V and J ends, which lost 5 bases and 1 base, there was a span of 16 bases. The CDR3 runs to 16 residues.

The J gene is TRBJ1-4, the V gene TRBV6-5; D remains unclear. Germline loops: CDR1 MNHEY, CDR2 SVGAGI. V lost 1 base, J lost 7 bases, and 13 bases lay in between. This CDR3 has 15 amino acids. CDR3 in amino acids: CASSYYPRFGEKLFF. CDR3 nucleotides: TGTGCCAGCAGTTACTATCCGCGTTTTGGTGAAAAACTGTTTTTT.

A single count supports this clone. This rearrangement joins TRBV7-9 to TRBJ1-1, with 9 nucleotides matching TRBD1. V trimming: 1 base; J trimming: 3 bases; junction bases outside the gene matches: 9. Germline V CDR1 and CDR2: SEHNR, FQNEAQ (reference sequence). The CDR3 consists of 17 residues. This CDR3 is CASSLESTGGRDTEAFF. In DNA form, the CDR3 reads TGTGCCAGCAGCTTAGAGAGCACAGGGGGCAGGGACACTGAAGCTTTCTTT.

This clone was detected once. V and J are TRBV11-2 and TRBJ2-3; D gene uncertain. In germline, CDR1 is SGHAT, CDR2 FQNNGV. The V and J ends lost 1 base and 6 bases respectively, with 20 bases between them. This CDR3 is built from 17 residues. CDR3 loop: CASSLGYGLDLLDTQYF. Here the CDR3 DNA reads TGTGCCAGCAGCTTAGGATACGGCTTGGACCTTTTGGATACGCAGTATTTT.

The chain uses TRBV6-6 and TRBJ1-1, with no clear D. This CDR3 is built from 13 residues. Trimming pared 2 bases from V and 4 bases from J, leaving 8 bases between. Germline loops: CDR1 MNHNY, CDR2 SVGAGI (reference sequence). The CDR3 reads CASSYQLPTEAFF. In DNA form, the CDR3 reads TGTGCCAGCAGTTACCAATTACCCACTGAAGCTTTCTTT.

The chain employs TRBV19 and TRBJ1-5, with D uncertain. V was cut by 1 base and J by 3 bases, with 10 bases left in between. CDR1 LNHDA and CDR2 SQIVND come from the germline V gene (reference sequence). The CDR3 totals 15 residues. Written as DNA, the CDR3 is TGTGCCAGTAGTATAGGGGCAGCTAACAATCAGCCCCAGCATTTT. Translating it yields CASSIGAANNQPQHF.

The CDR3 coding sequence is TGTGCCAGCAGCGCATGGTCCGGGGAGCTGTTTTTT. Translating gives CASSAWSGELFF. The chain recombines TRBV7-6 with TRBJ2-2; D remains ambiguous. Germline V CDR1 and CDR2: SGHVS, FNYEAQ. Trimming removed 5 bases at V and 6 bases at J, with 7 bases between. The CDR3 spans 12 residues.

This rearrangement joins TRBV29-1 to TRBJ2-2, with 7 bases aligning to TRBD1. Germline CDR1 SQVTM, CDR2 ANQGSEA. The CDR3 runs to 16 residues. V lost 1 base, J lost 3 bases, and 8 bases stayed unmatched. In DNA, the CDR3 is TGCAGCGTTGAAGGTTTTGTACAGGGGCACACCGGGGAGCTGTTTTTT. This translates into CSVEGFVQGHTGELFF.

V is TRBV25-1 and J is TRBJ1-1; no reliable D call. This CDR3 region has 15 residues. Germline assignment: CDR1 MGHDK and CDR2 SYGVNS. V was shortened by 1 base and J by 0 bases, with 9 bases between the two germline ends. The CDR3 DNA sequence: TGTGCCAGCAGTGAATTCGGCAGTTTGAACACTGAAGCTTTCTTT. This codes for CASSEFGSLNTEAFF.

The chain's CDR3 is CASSDAPNTEAFF. The DNA for the CDR3 is TGTGCCAGCAGTGACGCCCCGAACACTGAAGCTTTCTTT. The chain has TRBV6-4 and TRBJ1-1; D not resolved. This CDR3 has 13 amino acids. Per the germline V gene, CDR1 is MRHNA and CDR2 is SNTAGT. The V end lost 2 bases, the J end lost 1 base, and 5 bases lay between the germline ends.

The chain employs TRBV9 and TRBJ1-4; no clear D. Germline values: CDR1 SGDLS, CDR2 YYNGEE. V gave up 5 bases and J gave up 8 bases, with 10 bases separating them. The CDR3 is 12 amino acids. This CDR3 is CASRDPGEKLFF. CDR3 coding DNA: TGTGCCAGCAGGGACCCGGGAGAAAAACTGTTTTTT.

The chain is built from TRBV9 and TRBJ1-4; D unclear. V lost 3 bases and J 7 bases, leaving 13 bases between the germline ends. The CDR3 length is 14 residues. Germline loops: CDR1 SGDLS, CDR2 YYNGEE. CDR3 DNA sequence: TGTGCCAGCAGCGGCGGAGAAGCCGCTGAAAAACTGTTTTTT. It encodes CASSGGEAAEKLFF.